This T cell receptor beta chain was sequenced for a study of cytomegalovirus exposure and HLA in healthy donors. About this clone itself: The antigen is undetermined.

The V end was cut by 5 bases, the J end by 8 bases, with 12 bases between. This CDR3 is 12 amino acids long. Germline CDR1 and CDR2: MNHEY and SMNVEV (reference sequence). Study results and caveats: In an earlier analysis, most TCR beta V segments were productive about 87% or about 30% of the time. The study designated 150 or so TCR beta chains cytomegalovirus-associated. Reports indicate that TCR beta sequences accurately predicted the HLA-A and HLA-B alleles of most subjects.

PCR primers comprised 60 Vbeta and 13 Jbeta primers. TCRdb's table, derived via immunoSEQ multiplex PCR, lists solely in-frame clones and lacks some. The sample holds about 140,000 clones, almost 85% seen once. The clonotype originates from a woman aged 40 to 49 in good health and CMV-seronegative. This chain uses TRBV27 with TRBJ1-2; the D is unclear. What was sequenced was PBMCs. CDR3 region: CASSLSGRGYTF. In nucleotides, the CDR3 is TGTGCCAGCAGTCTTTCAGGCCGGGGCTACACCTTC.